The 15 T cell receptor beta chains presented below share a single source sample, sequenced in a study of cytomegalovirus exposure and HLA in healthy donors. PCR amplification relied on 60 Vbeta primers (plus 13 Jbeta primers). The method was immunoSEQ multiplex PCR; TCRdb's version includes in-frame clones alone and lacks a portion of them. The table lists approximately 210,000 clones, about 90% of them singletons. The sample comprised PBMCs. The receptor source for this set is a young man in good health and CMV-seronegative.

With respect to this clone: A junction boundary mismatches the germline segment, possibly from a read error. The chain joins TRBV7-7 to TRBJ2-2, with D possibly matching TRBD1 (5 bases). Germline-derived CDR1 and CDR2 are SSHAT and FNYEAQ (reference sequence). This CDR3 spans 14 amino acids. The CDR3 region is CASSLGPPGGELFF. In DNA, the CDR3 is TGTGCTAGCAGCTTGGGGCCGCCTGGCGGGGAGCTGTTTTTT. The full variable domain, with the rest looked up from reference TRBV7-7 and TRBJ2-2, is GAGVSQSPRYKVTKRGQDVTLRCDPISSHATLYWYQQALGQGPEFLTYFNYEAQPDKSGLPSDRFSAERPEGSISTLTIQRTEQRDSAMYRCASSLGPPGGELFFGEGSRLTVL.

This chain joins TRBV13 and TRBJ2-7, with D possibly matching TRBD1 (5 bases). The CDR3 spans 13 residues. Trimming pared 3 bases from V and 6 bases from J, leaving 12 bases between. Germline V gene sequence: CDR1 PRHDT, CDR2 FYEKMQ (reference sequence). The CDR3, as DNA: TGTGCCAGCAGCTTTGGCCCAGGGTCCGAGCAGTACTTC. Protein sequence: CASSFGPGSEQYF.

The chain employs TRBV6-6 and TRBJ1-4, with D possibly being TRBD1 (6 bases). Germline V CDR1 and CDR2: MNHNY, SVGAGI (reference sequence). This CDR3 has 15 amino acids. The V gene lost 6 bases and the J gene lost 6 bases, with 17 bases spanning the gap. As DNA, the CDR3 is TGTGCCAGCAGGTCCACGGGACAAGGGGATGAAAAACTGTTTTTT. Amino acids: CASRSTGQGDEKLFF.

The chain is built from TRBV11-2 and TRBJ1-2, with D tentatively TRBD1 (5 bases). The CDR3 length is 14 residues. The V and J ends lost 5 bases and 2 bases respectively, with 12 bases between them. Germline V gene lookup returns CDR1 SGHAT and CDR2 FQNNGV. The CDR3: CASSSGTGNYGYTF. The CDR3 DNA reads as TGTGCCAGCAGCAGCGGGACGGGGAACTATGGCTACACCTTC.

This chain connects TRBV27 to TRBJ2-7; TRBD1 aligns across 7 bases. V lost 6 bases and J lost 0; bases outside the gene matches: 8. Germline V gene sequence: CDR1 MNHEY, CDR2 SMNVEV (reference sequence). CDR3 length: 15 residues. This chain's CDR3 is CASRKHRDSSYEQYF. CDR3 DNA sequence: TGTGCCAGCAGAAAACACCGGGACAGCTCCTACGAGCAGTACTTC.

With regard to this clone: Its ends do not fully match the called genes, so a read error is possible. This chain links TRBV7-9 with TRBJ1-1; TRBD1 might be the D (5 bases). The germline CDR1 and CDR2 sequences are SEHNR and FQNEAQ (reference sequence). The CDR3 totals 17 residues. The CDR3 sequence: CSSSSPPDSHGNTEAFF. CDR3 in DNA: TGTTCCAGCAGCTCACCCCCAGACAGTCACGGGAACACTGAAGCTTTCTTT.

Concerning this clone: Other DNA sequences in this specimen translate into the identical CDR3. The chain employs TRBV18 and TRBJ1-1, with D possibly being TRBD1 (5 bases). The CDR3 is 13 residues long. V dropped 1 base and J dropped 3 bases, with 6 bases sitting between them. Germline assignment: CDR1 KGHSH and CDR2 LQKENI. In nucleotides, the CDR3 is TGTGCCAGCTCACCACAGGGGTACACTGAAGCTTTCTTT. It yields the protein CASSPQGYTEAFF. Together with reference TRBV18 and TRBJ1-1, the CDR3 gives the full variable domain: NAGVMQNPRHLVRRRGQEARLRCSPMKGHSHVYWYRQLPEEGLKFMVYLQKENIIDESGMPKERFSAEFPKEGPSILRIQQVVRGDSAAYFCASSPQGYTEAFFGQGTRLTVV.

The CDR3 region has the DNA TGCAGTGCTAGCCCCGGGACACCTTACTTC. Residues: CSASPGTPYF. V gene TRBV20-1 combines with J gene TRBJ2-7, with D tentatively TRBD1 (6 bases). The ends were cut back, 3 bases at V and 13 bases at J, with 13 bases in the middle. CDR3 size: 10 residues. Germline assignment: CDR1 DFQATT and CDR2 SNEGSKA (reference sequence).

The CDR3 coding sequence is TGTGCCAGCAGCCTCCTGGGCCCAGATACGCAGTATTTT. As protein: CASSLLGPDTQYF. The V call is TRBV7-8, the J call TRBJ2-3; D not certain. Germline CDR1 reads SGHVS; CDR2 reads FQNEAQ. V lost 5 bases and J 4 bases, leaving 10 bases between the germline ends. The CDR3 totals 13 residues.

V usage is TRBV6-6 and J usage is TRBJ1-6; 7 bases agree with TRBD1. The germline V gene encodes CDR1 MNHNY and CDR2 SVGAGI (reference sequence). V lost 6 bases to trimming and J lost 6 bases; unmatched junction nucleotides: 5. CDR3 length equals 14 residues. The CDR3 coding sequence is TGTGCCAGCAGAAACGACAGGGTTAATTCACCCCTCCACTTT. Amino acids: CASRNDRVNSPLHF.

This clone was picked up one time. The rearrangement links TRBV11-2 to TRBJ2-1; 7 bases agree with TRBD2. From germline, CDR1 is SGHAT and CDR2 FQNNGV. There are 13 residues in the CDR3. V gave up 8 bases and J gave up 15 bases; unmatched junction bases: 16. The CDR3 DNA is TGTGCCAGCCAACTCTCTAACGGGGGGTACGCGTTCTTC. This gives the protein CASQLSNGGYAFF.

This chain joins TRBV5-6 and TRBJ1-4; TRBD1 matches 9 bases. The V and J ends lost 4 bases and 11 bases, in that order; junction bases with no gene match: 6. The CDR3 has 13 residues. The V gene's germline CDR1 is SGHDT and CDR2 YYEEEE. CDR3 in amino acids: CASSHGQGQKLFF. CDR3 sequence (DNA): TGTGCCAGCAGCCACGGACAGGGGCAGAAACTGTTTTTT.

The rearrangement links TRBV14 to TRBJ2-1, with a weak D call TRBD2 (5 bases). Deletions cut 6 bases from V and 9 bases from J, with 15 bases between. The CDR3 totals 13 residues. Germline V CDR1 and CDR2: SGHDN, FVKESK. The CDR3 DNA sequence: TGTGCCAGCAGGCCTAGCAGGCGGAGTGAGCAGTTCTTC. This gives the protein CASRPSRRSEQFF.

The chain employs TRBV18 and TRBJ2-7; no clear D. The V gene lost 2 bases and the J gene lost 5 bases, with 10 bases spanning the gap. This CDR3 has 13 residues. Per the germline V gene, CDR1 is KGHSH and CDR2 is LQKENI. The chain's CDR3 is CASSPAVLHEQYF. CDR3 DNA sequence: TGTGCCAGCTCACCAGCGGTCCTCCACGAGCAGTACTTC.

A few counts support this clone. The chain couples TRBV7-2 to TRBJ2-1; 10 bases align to TRBD1. The CDR3 consists of 16 residues. V dropped 7 bases and J dropped 5; count of bases not matched to a gene: 11. Germline values: CDR1 SGHTA, CDR2 FQGNSA. The CDR3 DNA reads TGTGCCAGCACCTTCCGGATCGGGACAGGGGACAATGAGCAGTTCTTC. Translated: CASTFRIGTGDNEQFF.